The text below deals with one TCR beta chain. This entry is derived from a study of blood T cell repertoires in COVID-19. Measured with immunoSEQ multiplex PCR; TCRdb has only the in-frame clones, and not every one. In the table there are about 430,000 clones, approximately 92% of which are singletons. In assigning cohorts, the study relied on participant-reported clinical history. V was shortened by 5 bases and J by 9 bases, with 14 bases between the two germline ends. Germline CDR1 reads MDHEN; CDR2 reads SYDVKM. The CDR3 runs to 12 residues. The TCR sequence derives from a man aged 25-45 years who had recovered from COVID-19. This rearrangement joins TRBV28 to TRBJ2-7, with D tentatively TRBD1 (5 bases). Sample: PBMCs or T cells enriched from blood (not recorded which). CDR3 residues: CASSSDRNGQYF. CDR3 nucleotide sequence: TGTGCCAGCAGTAGCGACAGAAACGGGCAGTACTTC. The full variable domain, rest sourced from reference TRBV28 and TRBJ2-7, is DVKVTQSSRYLVKRTGEKVFLECVQDMDHENMFWYRQDPGLGLRLIYFSYDVKMKEKGDIPEGYSVSREKKERFSLILESASTNQTSMYLCASSSDRNGQYFGPGTRLTVT.